The 21 T cell receptor beta chains below were found in one sample sequenced in a study of glioma-infiltrating T cells after dendritic cell vaccination. Described time point: after dendritic cell vaccination, including at tumor progression/relapse. Only in-frame clones appear in the TCRdb table, and some are missing; sequencing was by immunoSEQ multiplex PCR. The table shows some 99,000 clones, with 75% to 90% occurring only once. The specimen comprised blood, sampled after dendritic cell vaccination. These TCRs come from a human donor with glioblastoma.

The CDR3 protein is CASSDPSGGTF. The CDR3 nucleotides read TGTGCCAGCAGCGATCCGTCGGGGGGCACCTTC. V gene TRBV9 combines with J gene TRBJ1-2; tentatively, D is TRBD1 (5 bases). Per the germline V gene, CDR1 is SGDLS and CDR2 is YYNGEE. The V gene lost 3 bases and the J gene lost 13 bases, with 13 bases spanning the gap. CDR3 length: 11 residues.

This clone was counted only a few times. The V call is TRBV30, the J call TRBJ1-1; a weak D match, TRBD1 (5 bases). The CDR3 is 13 amino acids. The germline V gene encodes CDR1 GTSNPN and CDR2 SVGIG (reference sequence). V was clipped by 1 base and J by 1 base, with 7 bases between them. The CDR3 nucleotides are TGTGCCTGGAGTGGACAGTCGAACACTGAAGCTTTCTTT. Its translation is CAWSGQSNTEAFF.

The genes are TRBV10-3 and TRBJ1-1; D possibly corresponds to TRBD1 (5 bases). The CDR3 is 13 amino acids. Trimming pared 7 bases from V and 5 bases from J, leaving 14 bases between. The germline CDR1 and CDR2 sequences are ENHRY and SYGVKD. Here the CDR3 reads CAIMDTPDTEAFF. CDR3 coding DNA: TGTGCCATCATGGACACCCCGGATACTGAAGCTTTCTTT.

V usage is TRBV10-1 and J usage is TRBJ2-4; TRBD2 is a possible D gene (6 bases). The V and J ends lost 4 bases and 6 bases respectively, with 13 bases between them. The V gene's germline CDR1 is WNHNN and CDR2 SYGVQD (reference sequence). The CDR3 totals 14 residues. The CDR3 DNA reads TGCGCCAGCAGTGGGGACTCGCCTCGAAACATTCAGTACTTC. It translates to CASSGDSPRNIQYF.

The sample holds many counts of this clone. The chain recombines TRBV10-3 with TRBJ1-2; the match to TRBD1 covers 7 bases. The ends lost 6 bases at V and 8 bases at J; junction bases unmatched: 15. This CDR3 has 15 amino acids. Germline CDR1 is ENHRY and CDR2 is SYGVKD. In DNA, the CDR3 is TGTGCCATCAGCTCCGGAGGGGGACAGCGTGGAGGCTACACCTTC. Translating gives CAISSGGGQRGGYTF.

This chain connects TRBV5-1 to TRBJ2-3, with 11 nucleotides matching TRBD2. The V segment lost 4 bases and the J segment 4 bases; nucleotides outside the gene matches: 8. The CDR3 extends over 16 amino acids. Germline V gene sequence: CDR1 SGHRS, CDR2 YFSETQ. CDR3: CASSPRLAGLADTQYF. The DNA for the CDR3 is TGCGCCAGCAGCCCCCGACTAGCGGGGTTGGCAGATACGCAGTATTTT.

The chain combines TRBV9 with TRBJ2-3; 7 bases fit TRBD2. Per germline, CDR1 SGDLS and CDR2 YYNGEE. The CDR3 runs to 16 residues. V was clipped by 0 bases and J by 4 bases; unmatched bases: 8. CDR3 DNA: TGTGCCAGCAGCGTAGAGGGAGGGCCTATGTCAGATACGCAGTATTTT. Amino acid sequence: CASSVEGGPMSDTQYF.

The genes are TRBV27 and TRBJ2-7, with D perhaps TRBD1 (5 bases). Trimming stripped 5 bases from V and 3 bases from J, with 23 bases between. Looked up from germline, CDR1 is MNHEY and CDR2 is SMNVEV (reference sequence). The CDR3 length is 17 residues. In nucleotides, the CDR3 is TGTGCCAGCAGTCAGAGACCCAGGGTATCCATCAACTACGAGCAGTACTTC. This gives the protein CASSQRPRVSINYEQYF.

This chain links TRBV5-1 with TRBJ1-4; no definite D call. CDR1 is SGHRS, CDR2 YFSETQ, per germline. V lost 0 bases and J lost 0, with 6 bases in between. The length of the CDR3 is 15 residues. As DNA, the CDR3 is TGCGCCAGCAGCTTGGGTCGTCCAACTAATGAAAAACTGTTTTTT. Its translation: CASSLGRPTNEKLFF.

This clone was observed a few times. The rearrangement uses TRBV6-5 and TRBJ1-1; D unresolved. CDR3 length equals 14 residues. Between the trimmed V and J ends, which lost 8 bases and 7 bases, there was a span of 20 bases. In germline, CDR1 is MNHEY, CDR2 SVGAGI. The CDR3 DNA reads as TGTGCCAGCGCCCGACGAACGAGGGCCAGTGAAGCTTTCTTT. It is translated as CASARRTRASEAFF.

The chain carries TRBV6-5 and TRBJ2-1, with 7 positions matching TRBD1. The CDR3 has 14 residues. The germline gives CDR1 MNHEY, CDR2 SVGAGI. V dropped 5 bases and J dropped 4; count of bases not matched to a gene: 5. The CDR3 sequence: CASSNRGHYNEQFF. CDR3 bases: TGTGCCAGCAGTAACAGGGGCCATTACAATGAGCAGTTCTTC.

The rearrangement links TRBV4-1 to TRBJ1-2; D ambiguous. This CDR3 is 13 amino acids long. V lost 0 bases and J lost 5, with 7 bases in between. Germline CDR1 is MGHRA and CDR2 is YSYEKL. Here the CDR3 DNA reads TGCGCCAGCAGCCAAGATTCACAGTATGGCTACACCTTC. Amino acids: CASSQDSQYGYTF.

As for this clone: Sequence at one end of the junction differs from germline and may be a read error. The chain has TRBV7-7 and TRBJ2-5, with TRBD1 identical over 8 bases. Germline-derived CDR1 and CDR2 are SSHAT and FNYEAQ (reference sequence). There are 15 residues in the CDR3. CDR3 sequence (DNA): TGTGCTAGCAGTCCCGACAGGGGATCGGGGGAGACCCAGTACTTC. Encoded protein: CASSPDRGSGETQYF.

V is TRBV19 and J is TRBJ2-2; TRBD2 might be the D (5 bases). The CDR3 length is 14 residues. V was shortened by 2 bases and J by 2 bases, with 6 bases between the two germline ends. Germline CDR1 LNHDA, CDR2 SQIVND (reference sequence). The DNA for the CDR3 is TGTGCCAGTAGTATAAGCGGTAACACCGGGGAGCTGTTTTTT. Translation: CASSISGNTGELFF.

This clone has just a few counts. V and J are TRBV28 and TRBJ1-1; TRBD1 is a possible D gene (6 bases). Trimming pared 7 bases from V and 4 bases from J, leaving 19 bases between. Germline V CDR1 and CDR2: MDHEN, SYDVKM. This CDR3 spans 15 amino acids. CDR3 sequence reads: CASISPSGVGTEAFF. CDR3 DNA: TGTGCCAGCATCTCTCCCTCAGGGGTTGGCACTGAAGCTTTCTTT.

The genes are TRBV5-1 and TRBJ2-1; maybe TRBD2 (6 bases). Germline V CDR1 and CDR2: SGHRS, YFSETQ. The CDR3 runs 16 residues. Trimming stripped 1 base from V and 2 bases from J, with 13 bases between. CDR3 DNA: TGCGCCAGCAGCTTGTTTGGGACTCCAACCTACAATGAGCAGTTCTTC. Amino acids: CASSLFGTPTYNEQFF.

The V call is TRBV5-1, the J call TRBJ2-1; no clear D. V shed 5 bases and J shed 2 bases, with 8 bases lying between them. The CDR3 has 13 residues. The V gene's germline CDR1 is SGHRS and CDR2 YFSETQ. In DNA form, the CDR3 reads TGCGCCAGCAGTACCGAGACCTACAATGAGCAGTTCTTC. Translating it yields CASSTETYNEQFF.

J is TRBJ1-2 and V is TRBV6-1, with TRBD1 identical over 9 bases. The trim removed 3 bases at V and 4 bases at J, leaving 9 bases unmatched. CDR1 MNHNS and CDR2 SASEGT come from the germline V gene. The CDR3 has 16 amino acids. CDR3 region: CASSDLGQGLGYGYTF. For the CDR3, the DNA is TGTGCCAGCAGTGATTTGGGACAGGGCCTGGGCTATGGCTACACCTTC.

CDR3 amino acids: CASSLNRDRSYEQYF. CDR3 DNA: TGCGCCAGCAGCTTGAACCGGGACAGATCCTACGAGCAGTACTTC. This chain connects TRBV5-1 to TRBJ2-7, with TRBD1 identical over 7 bases. Germline V gene lookup returns CDR1 SGHRS and CDR2 YFSETQ. This CDR3 region has 15 residues. J lost 1 base, V lost 1 base, and 5 bases had no gene match.

The J gene is TRBJ2-1, the V gene TRBV27; TRBD2 matches 8 bases. Trimming at V came to 8 bases and at J to 4 bases, leaving 1 base not matched to a gene. The CDR3 has 12 amino acids. Germline V gene data show CDR1 as MNHEY and CDR2 as SMNVEV (reference sequence). The CDR3 is CASGTRYNEQFF. CDR3 coding DNA: TGTGCCAGCGGGACTAGGTACAATGAGCAGTTCTTC.

The V call is TRBV2, the J call TRBJ1-2; the D is unclear. The ends were cut back, 6 bases at V and 7 bases at J, with 12 bases in the middle. This CDR3 spans 12 amino acids. From germline, CDR1 is SNHLY and CDR2 FYNNEI. The CDR3 spells CASRMTAGGYTF. CDR3 bases: TGTGCCAGCAGGATGACTGCGGGTGGCTACACCTTC. The variable domain in full, with the rest retrieved from reference TRBV2 and TRBJ1-2, is EPEVTQTPSHQVTQMGQEVILRCVPISNHLYFYWYRQILGQKVEFLVSFYNNEISEKSEIFDDQFSVERPDGSNFTLKIRSTKLEDSAMYFCASRMTAGGYTFGSGTRLTVV.